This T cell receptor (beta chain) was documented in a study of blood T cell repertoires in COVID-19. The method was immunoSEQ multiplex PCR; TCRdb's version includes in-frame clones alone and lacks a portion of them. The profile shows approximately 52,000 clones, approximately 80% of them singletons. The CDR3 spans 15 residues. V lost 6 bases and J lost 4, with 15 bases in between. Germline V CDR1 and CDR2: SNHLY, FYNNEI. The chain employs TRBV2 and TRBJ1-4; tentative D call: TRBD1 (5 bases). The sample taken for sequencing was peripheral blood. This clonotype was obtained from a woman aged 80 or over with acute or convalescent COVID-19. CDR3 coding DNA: TGTGCCAGCAGCGAGGAGCGGGGGTTTAATGAAAAACTGTTTTTT. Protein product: CASSEERGFNEKLFF.